These 14 T cell receptor beta chains came from one sample sequenced in a study of siplizumab effects on memory and regulatory T cells. Sequencing used immunoSEQ multiplex PCR; TCRdb keeps in-frame clones, though not all of them. The table has tens of thousands of clones, more than 80% seen once. The source material was CD8+ T cells sorted from blood. Receptors were obtained from a human donor in good health.

This chain joins TRBV7-8 and TRBJ2-5; 7 bases agree with TRBD1. Germline V gives CDR1 SGHVS, CDR2 FQNEAQ. V lost 0 bases to trimming and J lost 0 bases; unmatched junction nucleotides: 7. The CDR3 has 17 amino acids. The DNA for the CDR3 is TGTGCCAGCAGCTTAGCTCGGGACAGACCGTACCAAGAGACCCAGTACTTC. Its translation: CASSLARDRPYQETQYF.

V is TRBV14 and J is TRBJ2-7; tentatively, D is TRBD2 (5 bases). In germline, CDR1 is SGHDN, CDR2 FVKESK. The CDR3 extends over 15 amino acids. Trimming left V 2 bases short and J 3 bases short, with 14 bases between. The chain's CDR3 is CASSQTTRGNYEQYF. Here the CDR3 DNA reads TGTGCCAGCAGCCAAACAACCCGAGGGAACTACGAGCAGTACTTC.

This clone was seen only once. The chain couples TRBV5-1 to TRBJ2-3, with 8 bases lining up with TRBD2. V dropped 1 base and J dropped 4; count of bases not matched to a gene: 5. This CDR3 has 15 residues. CDR1 is SGHRS and CDR2 is YFSETQ in the germline V gene. The CDR3 loop reads CASSLTAGEADTQYF. CDR3 nucleotide sequence: TGCGCCAGCAGCTTGACAGCGGGGGAAGCAGATACGCAGTATTTT.

The gene calls are TRBV28 and TRBJ2-7, with TRBD1 as a possible D gene (5 bases). Per the germline V gene, CDR1 is MDHEN and CDR2 is SYDVKM. The CDR3 runs 13 residues. V shed 4 bases and J shed 3 bases, with 10 bases lying between them. This chain's CDR3 is CASSSGLNYEQYF. The CDR3 DNA sequence: TGTGCCAGCAGTTCAGGGCTCAACTACGAGCAGTACTTC.

The chain carries TRBV29-1 and TRBJ1-1, with a tentative D call TRBD1 (6 bases). This CDR3 region has 13 residues. Trimming took off 6 bases at V and 7 bases at J, with 18 bases between the two ends. CDR1 and CDR2 from the germline V gene are SQVTM and ANQGSEA. The CDR3 reads CSVPTGGAVEAFF. As DNA, the CDR3 is TGCAGCGTGCCCACCGGGGGGGCCGTTGAAGCTTTCTTT.

This chain uses TRBV27 with TRBJ2-1, with 14 bases lining up with TRBD2. The V and J ends lost 3 bases and 5 bases, in that order; junction bases with no gene match: 3. The CDR3 extends over 16 amino acids. Looked up from germline, CDR1 is MNHEY and CDR2 is SMNVEV (reference sequence). In DNA, the CDR3 is TGTGCCAGCAGTTTGGGGACTAGCGGGAGCCACAATGAGCAGTTCTTC. It encodes CASSLGTSGSHNEQFF.

This clone has just a few counts. The chain couples TRBV7-9 to TRBJ1-2, with D maybe TRBD1 (6 bases). V gave up 6 bases and J gave up 2 bases, with 10 bases separating them. CDR3 length: 13 residues. Germline CDR1 is SEHNR and CDR2 is FQNEAQ (reference sequence). The CDR3 DNA reads as TGTGCCAGCAGACCAACAGGGAACTATGGCTACACCTTC. Amino acids: CASRPTGNYGYTF.

This clone has just one count. The genes are TRBV6-1 and TRBJ1-5, with D tentatively TRBD1 (6 bases). There are 19 residues in the CDR3. Germline CDR1 reads MNHNS; CDR2 reads SASEGT. The germline V and J ends were trimmed by 0 bases and 4 bases, with 22 bases remaining between them. The CDR3 bases are TGTGCCAGCAGTGAAGCGGGGGCAACAGCCGTAGATTTTAATCAGCCCCAGCATTTT. This codes for CASSEAGATAVDFNQPQHF.

The V call is TRBV4-1, the J call TRBJ2-3, with 11 bases that match TRBD2. The CDR3 length is 16 residues. CDR1 MGHRA and CDR2 YSYEKL come from the germline V gene. J lost 6 bases, V lost 4 bases, and 9 bases had no gene match. The CDR3 DNA reads TGCGCCAGCAGCCCAATAGCGGGGGGGGCCATGGATACGCAGTATTTT. Translating gives CASSPIAGGAMDTQYF.

This clone was observed once. This chain connects TRBV6-5 to TRBJ2-7; 7 nucleotides match TRBD1. The CDR3 consists of 14 residues. Germline trimming cut 6 bases from V and 2 bases from J; bases unmatched to any gene: 7. Per germline, CDR1 MNHEY and CDR2 SVGAGI. For the CDR3, the DNA is TGTGCCAGCAGCCCAAGGGACAGCGCCTACGAGCAGTACTTC. It translates to CASSPRDSAYEQYF.

In its sample, this clone was seen once. V is TRBV5-1 and J is TRBJ2-7; 12 nucleotides match TRBD2. V was clipped by 5 bases and J by 2 bases; unmatched bases: 5. The CDR3 extends over 15 amino acids. Germline assignment: CDR1 SGHRS and CDR2 YFSETQ. This chain's CDR3 is CASRSTSGRTYEQYF. CDR3 DNA: TGCGCCAGCAGAAGTACTAGCGGGAGGACCTACGAGCAGTACTTC.

This clone was counted a few times. The chain recombines TRBV10-3 with TRBJ2-5; the D is unclear. CDR1 and CDR2 from the germline V gene are ENHRY and SYGVKD. V lost 3 bases to trimming and J lost 1 base, with 6 bases between them. The CDR3 spans 13 residues. CDR3 sequence reads: CAISDYRQETQYF. The CDR3 DNA reads as TGTGCCATCAGTGATTACCGCCAAGAGACCCAGTACTTC.

J is TRBJ2-1 and V is TRBV11-3; D is undetermined. Germline V gene sequence: CDR1 SGHNT, CDR2 YENEEA. The CDR3 has 12 amino acids. Trimming stripped 1 base from V and 5 bases from J, with 3 bases between. Here the CDR3 reads CASSLANNEQFF. DNA of the CDR3: TGTGCCAGCAGCTTAGCGAACAATGAGCAGTTCTTC.

The V call is TRBV15, the J call TRBJ1-1; 10 bases align to TRBD1. Germline V lookup: CDR1 LNHNV, CDR2 YYDKDF (reference sequence). This CDR3 has 14 amino acids. Trimming removed 5 bases from V and 4 bases from J; junction bases left unmatched: 4. CDR3 region: CATSGDRGGTEAFF. In DNA, the CDR3 is TGTGCCACCAGCGGGGACAGGGGAGGCACTGAAGCTTTCTTT.